Shown below are 28 T cell receptor beta chains from a single sample sequenced in a study of early T cells in non-severe SARS-CoV-2 infection. Via MiXCR, TCRdb re-called the 5' RACE reads, giving one row per CDR3 protein. The data contain some 50,000 distinct CDR3 sequences, roughly 5.3% of them singletons. Sequenced material: whole blood. These receptors came from an adult who was a healthcare worker with PCR-confirmed SARS-CoV-2 infection or an uninfected control (not recorded which).

This clonotype was counted at least ten times. The rearrangement joins TRBV7-2 to TRBJ2-4; D may be TRBD2 (5 bases). V lost 1 base to trimming and J lost 6 bases, with 16 bases between them. The length of the CDR3 is 16 residues. Germline V lookup: CDR1 SGHTA, CDR2 FQGNSA. The CDR3 nucleotides read TGTGCCAGCAGCTTAGTAGGCCTAGCCGAGAGAAACATTCAGTACTTC. This gives the protein CASSLVGLAERNIQYF.

This clonotype was detected ten times or more. A read error may account for a junction end that differs from germline. The rearrangement joins TRBV4-3 to TRBJ2-1, with D tentatively TRBD2 (7 bases). CDR3 size: 16 residues. Germline-derived CDR1 and CDR2 are LGHNA and YSLEER. Here the CDR3 reads CASSQEGGGSYNEQFF. In DNA form, the CDR3 reads TGCGCCAGCAGCCAAGAGGGCGGGGGCTCCTATAATGAGCAGTTCTTC.

This clonotype was detected ten times or more. The V gene is TRBV19, the J gene TRBJ2-7, with TRBD2 identical over 11 bases. The CDR3 spans 16 residues. V lost 4 bases to trimming and J lost 2 bases; unmatched junction nucleotides: 7. CDR1 is LNHDA and CDR2 is SQIVND in the germline V gene (reference sequence). DNA of the CDR3: TGTGCCAGTAGTAGCCGGACTAGCGGGTTTACCTACGAGCAGTACTTC. Its translation: CASSSRTSGFTYEQYF. The complete variable domain, with remaining parts taken from reference TRBV19 and TRBJ2-7, reads DGGITQSPKYLFRKEGQNVTLSCEQNLNHDAMYWYRQDPGQGLRLIYYSQIVNDFQKGDIAEGYSVSREKKESFPLTVTSAQKNPTAFYLCASSSRTSGFTYEQYFGPGTRLTVT.

As for this clonotype: This may be a read error, as it is one base from a much larger clone. This chain connects TRBV29-1 to TRBJ1-1; maybe TRBD1 (6 bases). Germline V gene lookup returns CDR1 SQVTM and CDR2 ANQGSEA. V lost 6 bases and J 3 bases, leaving 26 bases between the germline ends. The CDR3 is 17 residues long. The CDR3 DNA follows: TGCAGCGTACAATGGGAGGGAGAGGGGGACTCACACACTGAAGCTTTCTTT. It is translated as CSVQWEGEGDSHTEAFF.

This clonotype was counted only a few times. The rearrangement joins TRBV4-1 to TRBJ2-6, with 7 bases lining up with TRBD2. CDR1 is MGHRA and CDR2 is YSYEKL in the germline V gene. This CDR3 comprises 16 residues. The ends lost 4 bases at V and 7 bases at J; junction bases unmatched: 10. DNA for the CDR3: TGCGCCAGCAGCCCGGGGGGTGCGCCCGAAGCCAACGTCCTGACTTTC. This gives the protein CASSPGGAPEANVLTF.

This clonotype was counted many times. The chain couples TRBV5-4 to TRBJ2-5; D perhaps matches TRBD2 (7 bases). Germline CDR1 reads SGHNT; CDR2 reads YYREEE (reference sequence). The V end was cut by 3 bases, the J end by 5 bases, with 17 bases between. The CDR3 contains 15 residues. The CDR3 loop reads CASSSRGAGMETQYF. CDR3 coding DNA: TGTGCCAGCAGCTCCCGGGGGGCGGGAATGGAGACCCAGTACTTC.

There are a few counts of this clonotype. This chain uses TRBV5-1 with TRBJ1-5, with no clear D. This CDR3 contains 15 residues. The germline V and J ends were trimmed by 0 bases and 0 bases, with 7 bases remaining between them. Per the germline V gene, CDR1 is SGHRS and CDR2 is YFSETQ. CDR3 bases: TGCGCCAGCAGCTTGGGAGAGAATAGCAATCAGCCCCAGCATTTT. Translation gives CASSLGENSNQPQHF.

The chain uses TRBV6-2 or TRBV6-3 and TRBJ2-2, with D tentatively TRBD1 (5 bases). V was shortened by 6 bases and J by 1 base, with 15 bases between the two germline ends. Germline V gene data show CDR1 as MNHEY and CDR2 as SVGEGT. The CDR3 extends over 16 amino acids. The CDR3 DNA is TGTGCCAGCAGCAAACCAGGGTTGGGGAACACCGGGGAGCTGTTTTTT. As protein: CASSKPGLGNTGELFF.

The chain is built from TRBV7-2 and TRBJ1-4, with D possibly TRBD1 on 5 matching bases. The CDR3 length is 15 residues. Germline V gene lookup returns CDR1 SGHTA and CDR2 FQGNSA. Trimming removed 2 bases from V and 14 bases from J, with 21 bases in between. The CDR3 DNA reads as TGTGCCAGCAGCTTATATGGGGCAGCGAACCCGGGGCTGTTTTTT. The encoded protein is CASSLYGAANPGLFF.

In this sample, this clonotype turned up a few times. This chain joins TRBV7-6 and TRBJ2-2; 10 positions match TRBD2. This CDR3 is built from 18 residues. From germline, CDR1 is SGHVS and CDR2 FNYEAQ. The V and J ends lost 2 bases and 2 bases, in that order; junction bases with no gene match: 8. For the CDR3, the DNA is TGTGCCAGCAGCTTATGGTTAGCGGGGGGACAAAACACCGGGGAGCTGTTTTTT. It encodes CASSLWLAGGQNTGELFF.

This clonotype was counted ten times or more. CDR3 sequence (DNA): TGTGCCAGTACCGCCCGGGACAGGCCCCCTAATGAAAAACTGTTTTTT. Translated, it gives CASTARDRPPNEKLFF. This sequence joins TRBV19 and TRBJ1-4, with 8 positions matching TRBD1. Germline CDR1 LNHDA, CDR2 SQIVND (reference sequence). The CDR3 has 16 residues. V lost 7 bases to trimming and J lost 3 bases; unmatched junction nucleotides: 10.

The gene calls are TRBV2 and TRBJ1-6; 9 nucleotides agree with TRBD1. Germline loops: CDR1 SNHLY, CDR2 FYNNEI. The length of the CDR3 is 16 residues. V shed 5 bases and J 2 bases; nucleotides not matched to a gene: 4. CDR3 sequence (DNA): TGTGCCAGCAGTCGACAGGGGGTACCCTATAATTCACCCCTCCACTTT. Protein product: CASSRQGVPYNSPLHF.

The table lists this clonotype with many counts. J is TRBJ2-1 and V is TRBV12-3 or TRBV12-4, with D possibly called TRBD1 or TRBD2 (7 bases each). This CDR3 comprises 12 residues. V was cut by 6 bases and J by 7 bases, with 10 bases left in between. The CDR3 protein is CASSQGGNEQFF. The CDR3 coding sequence is TGTGCCAGCAGCCAGGGGGGGAATGAGCAGTTCTTC.

This clonotype was detected many times. V gene TRBV18 combines with J gene TRBJ2-7; D is ambiguous. V shed 2 bases and J shed 2 bases, with 19 bases lying between them. The CDR3 consists of 17 residues. Per the germline V gene, CDR1 is KGHSH and CDR2 is LQKENI. The CDR3: CASSPRSGRIVPYEQYF. The CDR3 bases are TGTGCCAGCTCACCAAGGTCCGGCCGTATCGTCCCCTACGAGCAGTACTTC. The full variable domain, with the rest looked up from reference TRBV18 and TRBJ2-7, is NAGVMQNPRHLVRRRGQEARLRCSPMKGHSHVYWYRQLPEEGLKFMVYLQKENIIDESGMPKERFSAEFPKEGPSILRIQQVVRGDSAAYFCASSPRSGRIVPYEQYFGPGTRLTVT.

This clonotype has a count of ten or more. V and J are TRBV20-1 and TRBJ1-2; D is undetermined. Germline V gives CDR1 DFQATT, CDR2 SNEGSKA (reference sequence). The CDR3 totals 9 residues. The V and J ends lost 5 bases and 6 bases respectively, with 4 bases between them. CDR3 sequence: CSAPDGYTF. The CDR3 DNA reads as TGCAGTGCTCCGGATGGCTACACCTTC.

The chain links TRBV2 to TRBJ2-7, with 7 nucleotides matching TRBD2. The junction had 2 bases not matched to a gene; V was cut back by 4 bases and J by 5 bases. CDR3 size: 12 residues. Germline V CDR1 and CDR2: SNHLY, FYNNEI. Here the CDR3 reads CASSGLADEQYF. The DNA of the CDR3 is TGTGCCAGCAGTGGACTAGCAGACGAGCAGTACTTC. Variable domain in full (rest from reference TRBV2 and TRBJ2-7): EPEVTQTPSHQVTQMGQEVILRCVPISNHLYFYWYRQILGQKVEFLVSFYNNEISEKSEIFDDQFSVERPDGSNFTLKIRSTKLEDSAMYFCASSGLADEQYFGPGTRLTVT.

This clonotype was counted many times. This chain joins TRBV4-2 and TRBJ2-1, with no clear D. Germline CDR1 LGHNA, CDR2 YNFKEQ. With 0 bases removed from V and 4 bases from J, the gap between germline ends came to 16 bases. The CDR3 has 17 amino acids. The CDR3 reads CASSQDSRDPSYNEQFF. CDR3 DNA sequence: TGTGCCAGCAGCCAAGATTCTAGAGACCCCTCTTACAATGAGCAGTTCTTC.

This clonotype turned up a few times. This sequence joins TRBV11-2 and TRBJ2-2; 15 nucleotides agree with TRBD2. The CDR3 runs to 21 residues. Germline trimming cut 2 bases from V and 3 bases from J; bases unmatched to any gene: 13. Germline values: CDR1 SGHAT, CDR2 FQNNGV. The CDR3 protein is CASSLRRPGTSGGYYTGELFF. CDR3 nucleotides: TGTGCCAGCAGCTTACGGCGACCCGGGACTAGCGGGGGGTACTACACCGGGGAGCTGTTTTTT.

There are a few counts of this clonotype. The chain carries TRBV5-6 and TRBJ2-1; D tentatively reads TRBD1 or TRBD2 (6 bases each). Trimming removed 2 bases at V and 2 bases at J, with 11 bases between. Germline-derived CDR1 and CDR2 are SGHDT and YYEEEE. The CDR3 runs 15 residues. CDR3 loop: CASSFGGMTYNEQFF. The CDR3, as DNA: TGTGCCAGCAGCTTCGGGGGCATGACCTACAATGAGCAGTTCTTC.

This clonotype was counted between two and nine times. J is TRBJ2-1 and V is TRBV7-6, with TRBD2 matching 14 bases. Trimming at V came to 4 bases and at J to 0 bases, leaving 8 bases not matched to a gene. Germline CDR1 and CDR2: SGHVS and FNYEAQ. This CDR3 is 19 amino acids long. The CDR3 coding sequence is TGTGCCAGCAGCTCCGGGACTAGCGGGGGTCAGAGCTCCTACAATGAGCAGTTCTTC. Translated: CASSSGTSGGQSSYNEQFF.

Only a few counts were recorded for this clonotype. The chain carries TRBV30 and TRBJ2-5; 7 bases are shared with TRBD1. V gave up 2 bases and J gave up 5 bases; unmatched junction bases: 8. This CDR3 is 14 amino acids long. Germline V gene data show CDR1 as GTSNPN and CDR2 as SVGIG (reference sequence). In nucleotides, the CDR3 is TGTGCCTGGAGTCCGACAGGGTATGGTGAGACCCAGTACTTC. Encoded protein: CAWSPTGYGETQYF.

This clonotype appeared a few times. The chain employs TRBV5-5 and TRBJ2-3; 8 positions match TRBD2. Germline loops: CDR1 SGHKS, CDR2 YYEKEE (reference sequence). V lost 3 bases and J lost 1; bases outside the gene matches: 10. The CDR3 has 17 amino acids. This CDR3 is CASSSWVAGSRTDTQYF. Here the CDR3 DNA reads TGTGCCAGCAGCTCCTGGGTAGCGGGGAGCCGCACAGATACGCAGTATTTT.

This clonotype has ten or more counts. This chain uses TRBV6-5 with TRBJ1-6, with 8 bases lining up with TRBD1. This CDR3 has 15 amino acids. The V segment lost 7 bases and the J segment 0 bases; nucleotides outside the gene matches: 2. Germline CDR1 MNHEY, CDR2 SVGAGI. CDR3 sequence reads: CASNRGSSYNSPLHF. The CDR3 DNA follows: TGTGCCAGCAACAGGGGGAGCTCCTATAATTCACCCCTCCACTTT.

This clonotype has at least ten counts. This sequence joins TRBV12-3 or TRBV12-4 and TRBJ2-5, with a weak D call TRBD2 (6 bases). V was shortened by 6 bases and J by 4 bases, with 15 bases between the two germline ends. The CDR3 contains 14 residues. Here the CDR3 reads CASRTGGTRETQYF. In DNA form, the CDR3 reads TGTGCCAGCAGGACCGGGGGTACTAGAGAGACCCAGTACTTC.

This clonotype has a count of ten or more. The CDR3 protein is CSVVAGGTGANVLTF. Here the CDR3 DNA reads TGCAGCGTTGTGGCAGGCGGAACTGGGGCCAACGTCCTGACTTTC. V usage is TRBV29-1 and J usage is TRBJ2-6, with unresolved D. The CDR3 spans 15 residues. With 4 bases removed from V and 2 bases from J, the gap between germline ends came to 12 bases. Germline assignment: CDR1 SQVTM and CDR2 ANQGSEA. Supplemented by reference TRBV29-1 and TRBJ2-6, the full variable domain reads SAVISQKPSRDICQRGTSLTIQCQVDSQVTMMFWYRQQPGQSLTLIATANQGSEATYESGFVIDKFPISRPNLTFSTLTVSNMSPEDSSIYLCSVVAGGTGANVLTFGAGSRLTVL.

This clonotype was counted ten times or more. The chain links TRBV4-3 to TRBJ1-2; D is undetermined. The CDR3 totals 16 residues. V gave up 0 bases and J gave up 2 bases, with 13 bases separating them. The germline V gene has CDR1 LGHNA and CDR2 YSLEER. CDR3: CASSQDLSAENYGYTF. As DNA, the CDR3 is TGCGCCAGCAGCCAAGATTTGAGCGCTGAGAACTATGGCTACACCTTC.

This clonotype was seen only a few times. V and J are TRBV28 and TRBJ2-7; D perhaps matches TRBD2 (5 bases). Trimming took off 7 bases at V and 2 bases at J, with 15 bases between the two ends. Germline V gene data show CDR1 as MDHEN and CDR2 as SYDVKM. This CDR3 is 14 amino acids long. This CDR3 is CASIPLTSTYEQYF. DNA for the CDR3: TGTGCCAGCATTCCACTCACTAGTACCTACGAGCAGTACTTC.

This clonotype has more than one count but fewer than ten. This chain connects TRBV5-6 to TRBJ1-2, with a weak D call TRBD1 (6 bases). CDR3 size: 14 residues. CDR1 and CDR2 (germline): SGHDT, YYEEEE. Trimming cost V 4 bases and J 1 base, with 11 bases left between them. CDR3 sequence: CASSTTDSNYGYTF. CDR3 DNA: TGTGCCAGCAGCACGACGGACAGTAACTATGGCTACACCTTC.